The 27 T cell receptor beta chains reported below all come from one sample, sequenced in a study of regulatory T cells in long-lasting Graves disease. Arm-PCR of CDR3 regions and iRepertoire HTBI primers were the basis on which TCR beta libraries were built. MiXCR, run by TCRdb on the multiplex PCR reads, gives a single entry per CDR3 protein. Of some 200,000 distinct CDR3 sequences listed, roughly 19% are singletons. Time point reported: newly diagnosed GD, antithyroid drugs for less than 3 months. PBMC RNA was the source of the TCR library. This sample also appeared in a second study, on T cells in Graves' hyperthyroidism and ophthalmopathy.

The input for sequencing was peripheral blood mononuclear cells (PBMCs), taken at new diagnosis, from a patient treated with antithyroid drugs. The receptors shown here come from a woman aged 25-40 years with Graves disease.

This clonotype was seen repeatedly, ten times or more. The rearrangement joins TRBV24-1 to TRBJ1-4, with D unresolved. Germline lookup yields CDR1 KGHDR and CDR2 SFDVKD. There are 15 residues in the CDR3. V was trimmed by 3 bases and J by 7 bases, leaving 14 bases between them. The CDR3 coding sequence is TGTGCCACCAGTGATGGGTCCGGAGGGATTGAAAAACTGTTTTTT. Translating gives CATSDGSGGIEKLFF.

This clonotype was seen repeatedly, ten times or more. The chain recombines TRBV9 with TRBJ1-6; D is unresolved. There are 17 residues in the CDR3. The V end lost 3 bases, the J end lost 1 base, and 14 bases lay between the germline ends. Per the germline V gene, CDR1 is SGDLS and CDR2 is YYNGEE. The CDR3 protein is CASSANPPGSYNSPLHF. In nucleotides, the CDR3 is TGTGCCAGCAGCGCCAATCCCCCGGGGTCCTATAATTCACCCCTCCACTTT.

In its sample, this clonotype was seen many times. The chain uses TRBV28 and TRBJ1-2; D is unresolved. This CDR3 has 13 amino acids. The V end lost 1 base, the J end lost 4 bases, and 7 bases lay between the germline ends. Germline CDR1 is MDHEN and CDR2 is SYDVKM. The CDR3 protein is CASSLSGPYGYTF. The CDR3 bases are TGTGCCAGCAGTTTATCCGGTCCCTATGGCTACACCTTC.

This clonotype has a handful of counts. The V and J genes are TRBV19 and TRBJ2-3; no reliable D call. Germline lookup yields CDR1 LNHDA and CDR2 SQIVND (reference sequence). The CDR3 loop spans 14 amino acids. Trimming took 5 bases from V and 3 from J, leaving 12 bases between them. The CDR3 is CASSAVGGTDTQYF. The CDR3 nucleotides read TGTGCCAGTAGTGCCGTAGGCGGTACAGATACGCAGTATTTT.

The J gene is TRBJ2-1, the V gene TRBV19; 7 nucleotides align to TRBD1. The CDR3 length is 14 residues. Germline trimming cut 7 bases from V and 9 bases from J; bases unmatched to any gene: 12. Looked up from germline, CDR1 is LNHDA and CDR2 is SQIVND (reference sequence). CDR3 in amino acids: CASIGLGQSSEQFF. The CDR3 DNA sequence: TGTGCCAGTATTGGACTGGGACAGAGCAGTGAGCAGTTCTTC.

This clonotype appeared many times. This chain joins TRBV9 and TRBJ2-7; 9 bases agree with TRBD2. The CDR3 loop spans 15 amino acids. The V segment lost 2 bases and the J segment 2 bases; nucleotides outside the gene matches: 5. Germline CDR1 and CDR2: SGDLS and YYNGEE. The CDR3 DNA follows: TGTGCCAGCAGCGTTCAAGCGGGAGGCGCCTACGAGCAGTACTTC. Translation: CASSVQAGGAYEQYF.

This clonotype was counted many times. This sequence joins TRBV28 and TRBJ2-7; D is uncertain. The V and J ends lost 3 bases and 7 bases respectively, with 7 bases between them. Germline V lookup: CDR1 MDHEN, CDR2 SYDVKM. The CDR3 spans 11 residues. The CDR3 sequence is CASSFIREQYF. CDR3 sequence (DNA): TGTGCCAGCAGTTTTATACGGGAGCAGTACTTC.

In its sample, this clonotype was seen many times. The chain employs TRBV6-1 and TRBJ2-7; TRBD2 matches at 11 bases. Looked up from germline, CDR1 is MNHNS and CDR2 is SASEGT. Trimming took 5 bases from V and 2 from J; bases not matched to a gene: 2. The CDR3 is 14 amino acids. CDR3 loop: CASSPSGGTYEQYF. CDR3 in DNA: TGTGCCAGCAGTCCTAGCGGGGGGACCTACGAGCAGTACTTC.

This clonotype was counted ten times or more. The rearrangement joins TRBV10-3 to TRBJ1-5; possibly TRBD1 for D (5 bases). Germline V gene data show CDR1 as ENHRY and CDR2 as SYGVKD. V lost 6 bases and J 1 base, leaving 7 bases between the germline ends. The CDR3 covers 13 residues. The CDR3 loop reads CAISRESNQPQHF. The CDR3 DNA follows: TGTGCCATCAGCAGGGAGAGCAATCAGCCCCAGCATTTT.

V and J are TRBV14 and TRBJ1-1, with D hard to call. The CDR3 runs 13 residues. The germline CDR1 and CDR2 sequences are SGHDN and FVKESK. V was cut by 4 bases and J by 7 bases, with 13 bases left in between. The CDR3 region is CASSLRGGLEAFF. The CDR3 bases are TGTGCCAGCAGCCTTCGAGGAGGGCTTGAAGCTTTCTTT.

This sequence joins TRBV28 and TRBJ2-7; TRBD1 agrees at 7 bases. Germline V gene data show CDR1 as MDHEN and CDR2 as SYDVKM. V shed 3 bases, J shed 6 bases, and the junction held 5 bases outside the gene matches. The CDR3 totals 13 residues. DNA for the CDR3: TGTGCCAGCAGTTTCGCAGGGGGACGCGAGCAGTACTTC. This codes for CASSFAGGREQYF.

This clonotype was detected ten times or more. The J gene is TRBJ1-5, the V gene TRBV12-3 or TRBV12-4; perhaps TRBD1 as D (5 bases). Trimming took 3 bases from V and 0 from J, leaving 9 bases between them. This CDR3 contains 15 residues. The CDR3 here is CASSLARASNQPQHF. The CDR3, as DNA: TGTGCCAGCAGTTTGGCCAGGGCTAGCAATCAGCCCCAGCATTTT.

The table lists this clonotype with a few counts. The junction shows a germline mismatch at one end, possibly a read error. The chain employs TRBV5-1 and TRBJ1-3, with TRBD1 matching over 7 bases. This CDR3 has 17 amino acids. CDR1 SGHRS and CDR2 YFSETQ come from the germline V gene. In nucleotides, the CDR3 is TGCGCCAGCAGCGTAATATCGTCGGGACAGACTGGAAACACCATGTATTTT. Amino acid sequence: CASSVISSGQTGNTMYF. The whole variable domain, remainder taken from reference TRBV5-1 and TRBJ1-3, is KAGVTQTPRYLIKTRGQQVTLSCSPISGHRSVSWYQQTPGQGLQFLFEYFSETQRNKGNFPGRFSGRQFSNSRSEMNVSTLELGDSALYLCASSVISSGQTGNTMYFGEGSWLTVV.

This clonotype showed up many times. This sequence joins TRBV9 and TRBJ1-1, with 8 bases lining up with TRBD1. The CDR3 has 14 amino acids. Per germline, CDR1 SGDLS and CDR2 YYNGEE. After removal of 4 bases from V and 1 base from J, the junction contained 3 bases not matched to a gene. CDR3 sequence reads: CASSPRGPNTEAFF. DNA for the CDR3: TGTGCCAGCAGCCCCAGGGGGCCGAACACTGAAGCTTTCTTT.

This clonotype was seen a few times. This chain uses TRBV7-3 with TRBJ1-1; D is ambiguous. V dropped 2 bases and J dropped 1 base, with 5 bases sitting between them. Germline-derived CDR1 and CDR2 are SGHTA and FQGTGA. This CDR3 has 13 amino acids. In nucleotides, the CDR3 is TGTGCCAGCAGCTTATTGTGGAACACTGAAGCTTTCTTT. As protein: CASSLLWNTEAFF.

This clonotype showed up many times. This chain links TRBV7-9 with TRBJ2-1; 9 bases fit TRBD2. In germline, CDR1 is SEHNR, CDR2 FQNEAQ (reference sequence). The V and J ends lost 1 base and 5 bases, in that order; junction bases with no gene match: 0. There are 14 residues in the CDR3. The CDR3, as DNA: TGTGCCAGCAGCTTAGTAGCGGGGGACAATGAGCAGTTCTTC. As protein: CASSLVAGDNEQFF.

The rearrangement links TRBV18 to TRBJ1-5; 7 bases fit TRBD1. The CDR3 runs 17 residues. Trimming removed 4 bases from V and 0 bases from J; junction bases left unmatched: 9. Germline lookup yields CDR1 KGHSH and CDR2 LQKENI. The DNA of the CDR3 is TGTGCCAGCTCACTGGGGGACAGAGAGTTTAGCAATCAGCCCCAGCATTTT. Its translation: CASSLGDREFSNQPQHF.

This clonotype occurred many times. This chain uses TRBV10-2 with TRBJ2-4; tentative D call: TRBD1 (6 bases). The length of the CDR3 is 16 residues. V lost 0 bases to trimming and J lost 0 bases, with 9 bases between them. In germline, CDR1 is WSHSY, CDR2 SAAADI. CDR3 amino acids: CASSESRGLAKNIQYF. CDR3 nucleotide sequence: TGCGCCAGCAGTGAGTCCAGGGGATTAGCCAAAAACATTCAGTACTTC.

This clonotype was recorded many times. The V gene is TRBV11-2, the J gene TRBJ1-5; no clear D. Trimming removed 1 base from V and 3 bases from J, with 10 bases in between. The CDR3 is 15 amino acids. Germline-derived CDR1 and CDR2 are SGHAT and FQNNGV. CDR3 coding DNA: TGTGCCAGCAGCTTAGGAGTGGGGTTCAATCAGCCCCAGCATTTT. This gives the protein CASSLGVGFNQPQHF. Supplemented by reference TRBV11-2 and TRBJ1-5, the full variable domain reads EAGVAQSPRYKIIEKRQSVAFWCNPISGHATLYWYQQILGQGPKLLIQFQNNGVVDDSQLPKDRFSAERLKGVDSTLKIQPAKLEDSAVYLCASSLGVGFNQPQHFGDGTRLSIL.

This clonotype was recorded many times. The chain employs TRBV27 and TRBJ2-1; D is ambiguous. The CDR3 is made up of 15 amino acids. V lost 7 bases and J lost 0, with 13 bases in between. Germline-derived CDR1 and CDR2 are MNHEY and SMNVEV (reference sequence). CDR3 nucleotide sequence: TGTGCCAGCAAATACGGCGCCAGCTCCTACAATGAGCAGTTCTTC. Its protein product is CASKYGASSYNEQFF.

This clonotype has ten or more counts. The chain has TRBV15 and TRBJ1-2, with a possible D match to TRBD1 (5 bases). V lost 5 bases to trimming and J lost 12 bases, with 19 bases between them. This CDR3 has 13 residues. The germline gives CDR1 LNHNV, CDR2 YYDKDF (reference sequence). This CDR3 is CATSPGGAGSNTF. The CDR3 bases are TGTGCCACCAGCCCAGGCGGGGCAGGAAGCAACACCTTC.

This rearrangement joins TRBV9 to TRBJ1-2, with D tentatively TRBD1 (6 bases). The germline V and J ends were trimmed by 0 bases and 4 bases, with 19 bases remaining between them. Germline CDR1 is SGDLS and CDR2 is YYNGEE. This CDR3 has 17 residues. CDR3 sequence (DNA): TGTGCCAGCAGCGTAGGGGGTGTGATGGGGGCCGGCTATGGCTACACCTTC. Protein sequence: CASSVGGVMGAGYGYTF.

In this sample, this clonotype turned up many times. The chain couples TRBV15 to TRBJ1-6, with D hard to call. V was clipped by 1 base and J by 9 bases, with 10 bases between them. The CDR3 runs to 14 residues. CDR1 LNHNV and CDR2 YYDKDF come from the germline V gene (reference sequence). CDR3 nucleotide sequence: TGTGCCACCAGCAGAGTGGAGGAGACTTCACCCCTCCACTTT. As protein: CATSRVEETSPLHF.

This rearrangement joins TRBV27 to TRBJ2-7; TRBD2 agrees at 7 bases. Per the germline V gene, CDR1 is MNHEY and CDR2 is SMNVEV (reference sequence). V shed 2 bases and J 5 bases; nucleotides not matched to a gene: 6. The CDR3 has 14 residues. This chain's CDR3 is CASSLKLATHEQYF. DNA for the CDR3: TGTGCCAGCAGTTTAAAACTAGCGACCCACGAGCAGTACTTC.

This clonotype was found many times. The rearrangement links TRBV12-3 or TRBV12-4 to TRBJ1-6; a weak D match, TRBD1 (5 bases). V was shortened by 3 bases and J by 6 bases, with 15 bases between the two germline ends. This CDR3 is 16 amino acids long. CDR3 DNA sequence: TGTGCCAGCAGTTTGGGGCCTTCGGGATTTAATTCACCCCTCCACTTT. Residues: CASSLGPSGFNSPLHF.

In this sample, this clonotype turned up many times. This may be a read error, as it is one base from a much larger clone. The V gene is TRBV28, the J gene TRBJ1-1; no clear D. This CDR3 region has 15 residues. CDR1 MDHEN and CDR2 SYDVKM come from the germline V gene. The germline V and J ends were trimmed by 1 base and 1 base, with 10 bases remaining between them. CDR3 region: CASSLLGGKNTEAFF. CDR3 bases: TGTGCCAGCAGTTTATTAGGAGGGAAGAACACTGAAGCTTTCTTT.

On this clonotype: A much larger clonotype is one base distant, so this may be a read error. This rearrangement joins TRBV4-1 to TRBJ2-7; D remains ambiguous. Trimming pared 1 base from V and 7 bases from J, leaving 8 bases between. Germline CDR1 is MGHRA and CDR2 is YSYEKL. The CDR3 is 12 amino acids. The CDR3 protein is CASSQGGPEQYF. The CDR3 nucleotides are TGCGCCAGCAGCCAAGGAGGTCCGGAGCAGTACTTC.